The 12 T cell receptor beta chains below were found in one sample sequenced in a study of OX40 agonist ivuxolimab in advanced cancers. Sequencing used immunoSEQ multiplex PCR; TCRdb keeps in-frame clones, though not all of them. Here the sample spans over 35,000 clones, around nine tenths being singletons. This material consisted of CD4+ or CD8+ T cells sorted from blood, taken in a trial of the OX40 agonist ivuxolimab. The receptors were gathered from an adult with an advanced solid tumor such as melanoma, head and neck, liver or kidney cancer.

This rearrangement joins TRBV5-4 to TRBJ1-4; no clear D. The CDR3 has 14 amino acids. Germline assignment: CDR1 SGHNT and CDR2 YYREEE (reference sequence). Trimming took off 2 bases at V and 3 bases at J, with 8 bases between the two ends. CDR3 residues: CASSLPGPNEKLFF. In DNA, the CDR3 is TGTGCCAGCAGCTTACCCGGCCCTAATGAAAAACTGTTTTTT.

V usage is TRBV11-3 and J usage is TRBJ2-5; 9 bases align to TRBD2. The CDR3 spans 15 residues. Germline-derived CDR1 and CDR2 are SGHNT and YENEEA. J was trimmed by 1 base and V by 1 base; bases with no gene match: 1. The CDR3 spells CASSLGSGGQETQYF. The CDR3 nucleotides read TGTGCCAGCAGCTTAGGTAGCGGGGGCCAAGAGACCCAGTACTTC.

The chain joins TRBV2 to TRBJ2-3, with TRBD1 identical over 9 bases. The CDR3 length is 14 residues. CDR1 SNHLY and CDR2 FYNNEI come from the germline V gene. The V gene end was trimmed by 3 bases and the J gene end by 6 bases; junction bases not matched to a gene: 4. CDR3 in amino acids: CASSEGQGFDTQYF. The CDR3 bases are TGTGCCAGCAGTGAGGGACAGGGATTCGATACGCAGTATTTT.

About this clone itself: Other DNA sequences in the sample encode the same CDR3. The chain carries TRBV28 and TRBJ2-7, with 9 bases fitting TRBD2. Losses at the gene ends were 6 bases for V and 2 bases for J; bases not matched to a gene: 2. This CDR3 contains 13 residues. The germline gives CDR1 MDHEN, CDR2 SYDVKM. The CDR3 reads CASRTSGAYEQYF. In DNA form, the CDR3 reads TGTGCCAGCAGGACTAGCGGTGCCTACGAGCAGTACTTC. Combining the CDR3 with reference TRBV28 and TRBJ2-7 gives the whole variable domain DVKVTQSSRYLVKRTGEKVFLECVQDMDHENMFWYRQDPGLGLRLIYFSYDVKMKEKGDIPEGYSVSREKKERFSLILESASTNQTSMYLCASRTSGAYEQYFGPGTRLTVT.

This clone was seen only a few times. For the CDR3, the DNA is TGTGCCAGCAGCCTTCCAGGACAGGGGGGCAATCAGCCCCAGCATTTT. This sequence encodes CASSLPGQGGNQPQHF. The chain employs TRBV6-4 and TRBJ1-5; 10 nucleotides line up with TRBD1. Germline CDR1 is MRHNA and CDR2 is SNTAGT. The CDR3 is made up of 16 amino acids. J lost 2 bases, V lost 6 bases, and 7 bases had no gene match.

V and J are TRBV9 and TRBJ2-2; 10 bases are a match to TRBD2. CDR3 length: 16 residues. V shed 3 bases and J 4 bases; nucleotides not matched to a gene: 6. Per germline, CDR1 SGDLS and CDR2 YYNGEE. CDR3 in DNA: TGTGCCAGCAGCGCAACCGGGACTAGCGCCACCGGGGAGCTGTTTTTT. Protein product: CASSATGTSATGELFF.

The CDR3 here is CASSRGTGGTTDTQYF. The CDR3 DNA reads TGCGCCAGCAGCCGCGGGACAGGGGGGACGACAGATACGCAGTATTTT. This rearrangement joins TRBV5-1 to TRBJ2-3; 11 bases map to TRBD1. This CDR3 is 16 amino acids long. Germline V CDR1 and CDR2: SGHRS, YFSETQ. With 4 bases clipped from V and 3 bases from J, the junction kept 7 bases outside the gene matches. The whole variable domain, filled in from reference TRBV5-1 and TRBJ2-3, reads KAGVTQTPRYLIKTRGQQVTLSCSPISGHRSVSWYQQTPGQGLQFLFEYFSETQRNKGNFPGRFSGRQFSNSRSEMNVSTLELGDSALYLCASSRGTGGTTDTQYFGPGTRLTVL.

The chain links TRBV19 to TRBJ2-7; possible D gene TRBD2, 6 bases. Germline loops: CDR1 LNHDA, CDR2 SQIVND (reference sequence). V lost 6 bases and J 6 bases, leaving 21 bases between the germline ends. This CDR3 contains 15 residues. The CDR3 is CASRARDWGSREQYF. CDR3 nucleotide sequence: TGTGCCAGTAGGGCCCGGGACTGGGGGTCGCGCGAGCAGTACTTC. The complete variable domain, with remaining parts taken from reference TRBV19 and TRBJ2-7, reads DGGITQSPKYLFRKEGQNVTLSCEQNLNHDAMYWYRQDPGQGLRLIYYSQIVNDFQKGDIAEGYSVSREKKESFPLTVTSAQKNPTAFYLCASRARDWGSREQYFGPGTRLTVT.

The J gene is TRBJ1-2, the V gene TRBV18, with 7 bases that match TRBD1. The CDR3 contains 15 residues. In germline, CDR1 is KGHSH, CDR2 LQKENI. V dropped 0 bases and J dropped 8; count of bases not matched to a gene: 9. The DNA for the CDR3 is TGTGCCAGCTCACCACCGGGACAGCCCTCAGGAGGCTACACCTTC. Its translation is CASSPPGQPSGGYTF.

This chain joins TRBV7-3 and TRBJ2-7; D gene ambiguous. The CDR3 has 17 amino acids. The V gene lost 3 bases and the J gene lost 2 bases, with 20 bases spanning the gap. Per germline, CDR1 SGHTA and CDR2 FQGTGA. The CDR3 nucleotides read TGTGCCAGCAGCTTCGGATCTACTAAAAACCGAACCTACGAGCAGTACTTC. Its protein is CASSFGSTKNRTYEQYF.

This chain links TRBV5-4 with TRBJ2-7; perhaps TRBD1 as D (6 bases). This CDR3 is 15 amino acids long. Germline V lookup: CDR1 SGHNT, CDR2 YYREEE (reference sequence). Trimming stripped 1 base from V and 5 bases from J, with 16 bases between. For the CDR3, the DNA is TGTGCCAGCAGCTTGAAGTCCTCCCAGGGGAACGAGCAGTACTTC. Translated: CASSLKSSQGNEQYF. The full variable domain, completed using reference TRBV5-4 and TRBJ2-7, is ETGVTQSPTHLIKTRGQQVTLRCSSQSGHNTVSWYQQALGQGPQFIFQYYREEENGRGNFPPRFSGLQFPNYSSELNVNALELDDSALYLCASSLKSSQGNEQYFGPGTRLTVT.

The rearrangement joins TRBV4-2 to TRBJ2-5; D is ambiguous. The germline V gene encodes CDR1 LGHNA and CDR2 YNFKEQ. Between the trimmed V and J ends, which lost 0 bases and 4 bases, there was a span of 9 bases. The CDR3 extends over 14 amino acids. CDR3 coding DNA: TGTGCCAGCAGCCAAGAGTCTTGGGCAGAGACCCAGTACTTC. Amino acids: CASSQESWAETQYF.